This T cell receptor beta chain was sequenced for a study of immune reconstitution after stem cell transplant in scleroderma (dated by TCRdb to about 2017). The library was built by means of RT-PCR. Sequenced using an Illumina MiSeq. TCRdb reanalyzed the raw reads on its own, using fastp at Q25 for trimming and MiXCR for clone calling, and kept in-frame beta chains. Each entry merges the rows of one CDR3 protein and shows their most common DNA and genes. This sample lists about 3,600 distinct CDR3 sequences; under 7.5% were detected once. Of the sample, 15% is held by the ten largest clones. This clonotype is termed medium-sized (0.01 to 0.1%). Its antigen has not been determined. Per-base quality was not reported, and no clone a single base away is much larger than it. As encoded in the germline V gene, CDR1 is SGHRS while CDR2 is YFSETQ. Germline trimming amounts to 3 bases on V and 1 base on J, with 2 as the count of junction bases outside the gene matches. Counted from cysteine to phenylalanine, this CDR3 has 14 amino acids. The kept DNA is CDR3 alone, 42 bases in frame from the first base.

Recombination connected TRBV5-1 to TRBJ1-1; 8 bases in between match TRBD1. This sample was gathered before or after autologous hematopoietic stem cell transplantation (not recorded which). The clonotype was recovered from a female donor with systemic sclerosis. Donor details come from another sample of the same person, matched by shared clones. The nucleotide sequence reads TGCGCCAGCAGCTCGGGACAGGAGAACACTGAAGCTTTCTTT. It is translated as CASSSGQENTEAFF. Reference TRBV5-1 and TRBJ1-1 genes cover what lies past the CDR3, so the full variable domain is KAGVTQTPRYLIKTRGQQVTLSCSPISGHRSVSWYQQTPGQGLQFLFEYFSETQRNKGNFPGRFSGRQFSNSRSEMNVSTLELGDSALYLCASSSGQENTEAFFGQGTRLTVV.